One and the same sample provided the 5 T cell receptor beta chains below, sequenced in a study of cytomegalovirus exposure and HLA in healthy donors. PCR amplification relied on 60 Vbeta primers (plus 13 Jbeta primers). TCRdb's table, derived via immunoSEQ multiplex PCR, lists solely in-frame clones and lacks some. The table has around 150,000 clones, approximately 60% seen once. Sequencing used PBMCs. Receptors originate from a human donor in good health.

This clone was counted between two and nine times. The V and J genes are TRBV4-1 and TRBJ1-1, with D perhaps TRBD1 (6 bases). The CDR3 is made up of 15 amino acids. The germline CDR1 and CDR2 sequences are MGHRA and YSYEKL. V was cut by 2 bases and J by 3 bases, with 13 bases left in between. CDR3 DNA sequence: TGCGCCAGCAGCCAACCAGGGGAGTTTCACACTGAAGCTTTCTTT. Protein: CASSQPGEFHTEAFF.

The chain uses TRBV2 and TRBJ2-5; possibly TRBD2 for D (6 bases). The germline V gene encodes CDR1 SNHLY and CDR2 FYNNEI. This CDR3 is 15 amino acids long. Between the trimmed V and J ends, which lost 6 bases and 1 base, there was a span of 15 bases. The CDR3 region is CASSRDLGGQETQYF. In DNA form, the CDR3 reads TGTGCCAGCAGCCGGGACTTAGGCGGCCAAGAGACCCAGTACTTC. The full variable domain, in which reference TRBV2 and TRBJ2-5 provide the parts outside the CDR3, is EPEVTQTPSHQVTQMGQEVILRCVPISNHLYFYWYRQILGQKVEFLVSFYNNEISEKSEIFDDQFSVERPDGSNFTLKIRSTKLEDSAMYFCASSRDLGGQETQYFGPGTRLLVL.

The chain joins TRBV25-1 to TRBJ1-1; D not resolved. There are 15 residues in the CDR3. Germline values: CDR1 MGHDK, CDR2 SYGVNS. Trimming took 5 bases from V and 1 from J, leaving 14 bases between them. The CDR3 loop is CASSPSLGRNTEAFF. In nucleotides, the CDR3 is TGTGCCAGCAGTCCAAGTCTCGGGAGGAACACTGAAGCTTTCTTT.

J is TRBJ2-7 and V is TRBV28, with a possible D match to TRBD1 (6 bases). This CDR3 contains 15 residues. In germline, CDR1 is MDHEN, CDR2 SYDVKM. V was clipped by 5 bases and J by 4 bases, with 18 bases between them. The CDR3 sequence: CASSVAGTLMYEQYF. CDR3 bases: TGTGCCAGCAGTGTAGCCGGGACACTAATGTACGAGCAGTACTTC.

This chain uses TRBV5-1 with TRBJ2-1, with 7 positions matching TRBD1. Germline-derived CDR1 and CDR2 are SGHRS and YFSETQ. The CDR3 covers 15 residues. V shed 0 bases and J 5 bases; nucleotides not matched to a gene: 5. CDR3: CASSLEQGTNNEQFF. In DNA form, the CDR3 reads TGCGCCAGCAGCTTGGAACAGGGGACAAACAATGAGCAGTTCTTC.